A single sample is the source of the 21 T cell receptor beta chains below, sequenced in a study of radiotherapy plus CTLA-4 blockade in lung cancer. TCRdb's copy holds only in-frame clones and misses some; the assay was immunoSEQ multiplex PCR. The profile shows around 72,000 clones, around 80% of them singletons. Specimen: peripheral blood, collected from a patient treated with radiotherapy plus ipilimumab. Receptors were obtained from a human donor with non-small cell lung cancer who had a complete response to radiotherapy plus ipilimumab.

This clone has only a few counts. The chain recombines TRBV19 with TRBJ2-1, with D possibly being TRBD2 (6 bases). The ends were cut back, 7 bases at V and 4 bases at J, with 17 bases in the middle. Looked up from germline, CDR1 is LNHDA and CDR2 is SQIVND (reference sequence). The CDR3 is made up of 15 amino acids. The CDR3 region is CASTPLRGRYNEQFF. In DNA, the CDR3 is TGTGCCAGTACTCCTCTCAGAGGGAGGTACAATGAGCAGTTCTTC.

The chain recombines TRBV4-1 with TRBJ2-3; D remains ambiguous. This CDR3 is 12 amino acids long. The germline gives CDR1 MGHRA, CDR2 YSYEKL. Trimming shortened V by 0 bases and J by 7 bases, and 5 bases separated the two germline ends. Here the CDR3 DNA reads TGCGCCAGCAGCCAAGACCGGTATACGCAGTATTTT. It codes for CASSQDRYTQYF.

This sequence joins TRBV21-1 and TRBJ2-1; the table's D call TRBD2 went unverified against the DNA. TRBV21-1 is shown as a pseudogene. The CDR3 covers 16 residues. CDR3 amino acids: CASSKFRREGYNEQFF. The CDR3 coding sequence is TGTGCCAGCAGCAAATTCAGGCGGGAGGGTTATAATGAGCAGTTCTTC.

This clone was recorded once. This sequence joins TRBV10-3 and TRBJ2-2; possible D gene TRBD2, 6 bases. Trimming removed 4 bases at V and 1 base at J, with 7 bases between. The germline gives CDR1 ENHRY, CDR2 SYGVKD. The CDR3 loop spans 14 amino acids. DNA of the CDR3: TGTGCCATCAGTGGCGGGAAGAACACCGGGGAGCTGTTTTTT. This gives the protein CAISGGKNTGELFF.

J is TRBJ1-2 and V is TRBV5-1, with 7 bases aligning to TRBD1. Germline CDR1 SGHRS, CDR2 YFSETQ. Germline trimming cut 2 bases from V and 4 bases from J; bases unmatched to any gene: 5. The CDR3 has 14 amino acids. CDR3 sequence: CASSFPGQSYGYTF. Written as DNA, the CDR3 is TGCGCCAGCAGCTTTCCGGGACAGAGCTATGGCTACACCTTC.

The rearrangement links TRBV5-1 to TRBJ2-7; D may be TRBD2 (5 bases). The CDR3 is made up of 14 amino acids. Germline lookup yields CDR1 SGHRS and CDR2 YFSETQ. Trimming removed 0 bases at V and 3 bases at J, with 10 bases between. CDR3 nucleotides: TGCGCCAGCAGCTTGGATTTAGAGGGCTACGAGCAGTACTTC. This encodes CASSLDLEGYEQYF.

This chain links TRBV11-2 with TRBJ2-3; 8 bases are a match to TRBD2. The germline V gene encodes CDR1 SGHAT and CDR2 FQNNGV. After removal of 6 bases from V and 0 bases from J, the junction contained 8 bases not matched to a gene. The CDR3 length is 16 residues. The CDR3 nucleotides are TGTGCCAGCAGTCGGACTGAGCGGGGGAGCACAGATACGCAGTATTTT. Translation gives CASSRTERGSTDTQYF.

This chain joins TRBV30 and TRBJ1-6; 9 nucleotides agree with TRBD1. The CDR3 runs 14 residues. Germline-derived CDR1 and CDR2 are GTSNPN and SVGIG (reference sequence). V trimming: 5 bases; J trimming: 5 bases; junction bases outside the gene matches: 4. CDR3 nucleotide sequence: TGTGCCTGGGGAACAGGGGGCAATAATTCACCCCTCCACTTT. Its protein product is CAWGTGGNNSPLHF.

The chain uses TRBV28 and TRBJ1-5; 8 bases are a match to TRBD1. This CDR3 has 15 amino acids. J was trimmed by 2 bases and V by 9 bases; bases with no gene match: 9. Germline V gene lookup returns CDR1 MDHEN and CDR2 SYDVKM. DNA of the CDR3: TGTGCCAGTAGGGAGGGGGGACAGGGCAATCAGCCCCAGCATTTT. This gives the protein CASREGGQGNQPQHF.

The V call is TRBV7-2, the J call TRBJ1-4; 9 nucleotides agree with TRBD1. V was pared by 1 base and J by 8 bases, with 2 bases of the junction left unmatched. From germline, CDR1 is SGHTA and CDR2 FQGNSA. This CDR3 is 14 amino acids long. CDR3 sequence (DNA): TGTGCCAGCAGCTTAGGGACAGGGGAAGAAAAACTGTTTTTT. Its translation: CASSLGTGEEKLFF.

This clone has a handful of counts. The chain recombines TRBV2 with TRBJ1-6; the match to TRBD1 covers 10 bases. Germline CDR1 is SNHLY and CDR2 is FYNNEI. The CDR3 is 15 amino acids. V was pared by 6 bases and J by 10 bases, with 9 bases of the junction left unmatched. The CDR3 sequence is CASRDFLDRGSPLHF. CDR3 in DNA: TGTGCCAGCAGGGACTTTTTGGACAGGGGGTCACCCCTCCACTTT.

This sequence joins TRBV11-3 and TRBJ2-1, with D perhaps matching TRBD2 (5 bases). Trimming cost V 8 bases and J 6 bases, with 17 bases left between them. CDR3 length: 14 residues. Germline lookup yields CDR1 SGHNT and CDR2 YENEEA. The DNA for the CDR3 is TGTGCCAGCGGTTCGACTAACCTGTTCAATGAGCAGTTCTTC. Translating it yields CASGSTNLFNEQFF.

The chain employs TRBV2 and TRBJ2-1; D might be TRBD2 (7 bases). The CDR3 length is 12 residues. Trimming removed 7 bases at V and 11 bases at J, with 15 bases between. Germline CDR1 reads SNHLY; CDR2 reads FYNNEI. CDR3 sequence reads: CASNPGGAKQFF. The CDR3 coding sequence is TGTGCCAGCAATCCTGGGGGGGCAAAGCAGTTCTTC.

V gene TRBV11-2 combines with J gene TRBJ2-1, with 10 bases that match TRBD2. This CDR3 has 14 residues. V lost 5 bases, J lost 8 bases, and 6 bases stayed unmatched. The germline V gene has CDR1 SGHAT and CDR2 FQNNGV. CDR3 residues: CASSGGTSVDEQFF. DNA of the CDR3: TGTGCCAGCAGCGGAGGGACTAGCGTGGATGAGCAGTTCTTC.

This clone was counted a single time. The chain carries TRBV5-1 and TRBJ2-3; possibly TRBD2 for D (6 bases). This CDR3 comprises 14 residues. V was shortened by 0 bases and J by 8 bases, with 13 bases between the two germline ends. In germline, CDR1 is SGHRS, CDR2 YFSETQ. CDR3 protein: CASSLDSGSGTQYF. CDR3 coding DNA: TGCGCCAGCAGCTTGGATAGCGGTAGTGGTACGCAGTATTTT.

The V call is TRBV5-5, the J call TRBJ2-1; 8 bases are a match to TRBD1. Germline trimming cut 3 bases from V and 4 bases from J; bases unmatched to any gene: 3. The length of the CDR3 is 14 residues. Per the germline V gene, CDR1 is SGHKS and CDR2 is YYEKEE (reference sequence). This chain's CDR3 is CASSSGTGYNEQFF. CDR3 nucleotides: TGTGCCAGCAGCTCCGGGACAGGTTACAATGAGCAGTTCTTC.

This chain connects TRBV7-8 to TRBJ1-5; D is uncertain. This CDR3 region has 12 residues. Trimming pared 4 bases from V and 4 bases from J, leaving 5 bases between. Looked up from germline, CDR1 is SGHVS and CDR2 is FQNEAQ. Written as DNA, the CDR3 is TGTGCCAGCAGCTCACAAAATCAGCCCCAGCATTTT. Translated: CASSSQNQPQHF.

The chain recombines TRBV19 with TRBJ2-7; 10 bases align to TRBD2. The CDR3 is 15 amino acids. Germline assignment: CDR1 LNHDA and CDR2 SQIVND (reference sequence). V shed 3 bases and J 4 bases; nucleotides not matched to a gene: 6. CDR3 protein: CASSISSGSRYEQYF. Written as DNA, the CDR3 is TGTGCCAGTAGTATTTCTAGCGGGAGTAGGTACGAGCAGTACTTC.

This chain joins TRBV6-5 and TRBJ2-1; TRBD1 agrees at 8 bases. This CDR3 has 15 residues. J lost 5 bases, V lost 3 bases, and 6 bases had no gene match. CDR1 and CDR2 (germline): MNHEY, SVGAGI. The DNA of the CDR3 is TGTGCCAGCAGTTATGACAGGGGAGCAAACAATGAGCAGTTCTTC. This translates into CASSYDRGANNEQFF.

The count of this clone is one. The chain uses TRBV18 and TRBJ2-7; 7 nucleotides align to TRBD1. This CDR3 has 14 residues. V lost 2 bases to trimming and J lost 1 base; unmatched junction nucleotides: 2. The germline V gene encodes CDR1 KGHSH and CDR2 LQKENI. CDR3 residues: CASSPDRDSYEQYV. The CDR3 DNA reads TGTGCCAGCTCACCAGACAGGGATTCCTACGAGCAGTACGTC.

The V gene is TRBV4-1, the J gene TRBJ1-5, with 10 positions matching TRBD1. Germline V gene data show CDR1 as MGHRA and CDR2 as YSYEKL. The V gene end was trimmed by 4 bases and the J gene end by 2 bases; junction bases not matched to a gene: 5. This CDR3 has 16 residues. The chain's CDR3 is CASSPETGGGNQPQHF. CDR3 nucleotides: TGCGCCAGCAGCCCAGAGACAGGGGGCGGCAATCAGCCCCAGCATTTT.